The 25 T cell receptor beta chains below come from one sample, sequenced in a study of beta chain features in type 1 diabetes. Findings of the study overall: Shortening of TCRB CDR3s, moderate but significant, appeared in all four CD4+ subsets of Type 1 diabetes patients.

Their antigen targets remain unknown. Sequencing targeted expressed TCRB transcripts, as all isolated RNA had been reverse transcribed. Clones were read by immunoSEQ multiplex PCR, and TCRdb kept only the in-frame ones, dropping some. The data contain about 52,000 clones, about 40% of them seen just once; the ten biggest clones take up approximately 1.5%. Sample: Tregs from blood. The origin of the receptors is a man aged 25 to 40 with type 1 diabetes.

By proportion, this clone is medium-sized. V is TRBV4-3 and J is TRBJ2-3; a weak D match, TRBD2 (5 bases). Trimming shortened V by 0 bases and J by 2 bases, and 9 bases separated the two germline ends. CDR1 and CDR2 from the germline V gene are LGHNA and YSLEER. The CDR3 is 15 residues long. The DNA for the CDR3 is TGCGCCAGCAGCCAAGAGGCGGGTGTCACAGATACGCAGTATTTT. Translation gives CASSQEAGVTDTQYF.

The V gene is TRBV4-1, the J gene TRBJ2-6, with 9 bases aligning to TRBD2. V dropped 0 bases and J dropped 0; count of bases not matched to a gene: 3. Per the germline V gene, CDR1 is MGHRA and CDR2 is YSYEKL. The CDR3 spans 18 residues. The CDR3 DNA reads TGCGCCAGCAGCCAAGAATTAGCGGGGGTCTCTGGGGCCAACGTCCTGACTTTC. It yields the protein CASSQELAGVSGANVLTF.

V usage is TRBV6-6 and J usage is TRBJ2-1; the match to TRBD2 covers 7 bases. The CDR3 extends over 16 amino acids. Germline V gives CDR1 MNHNY, CDR2 SVGAGI (reference sequence). V lost 6 bases and J lost 7; bases outside the gene matches: 15. The CDR3 DNA is TGTGCCAGCAGATATAAGCGGGGTGGCAATGGGAATGAGCAGTTCTTC. Protein sequence: CASRYKRGGNGNEQFF.

This clone was counted a few times. J is TRBJ1-1 and V is TRBV19; no reliable D call. The CDR3 totals 14 residues. Trimming pared 0 bases from V and 5 bases from J, leaving 10 bases between. Germline assignment: CDR1 LNHDA and CDR2 SQIVND (reference sequence). In DNA, the CDR3 is TGTGCCAGTAGTATAGATCGTAGAGGGACTGAAGCTTTCTTT. It codes for CASSIDRRGTEAFF. Based on the CDR3 plus reference TRBV19 and TRBJ1-1, the full variable domain is DGGITQSPKYLFRKEGQNVTLSCEQNLNHDAMYWYRQDPGQGLRLIYYSQIVNDFQKGDIAEGYSVSREKKESFPLTVTSAQKNPTAFYLCASSIDRRGTEAFFGQGTRLTVV.

This clone has more than one count but fewer than ten. The V gene is TRBV28, the J gene TRBJ2-7; 9 bases are shared with TRBD2. The V and J ends lost 8 bases and 6 bases, in that order; junction bases with no gene match: 8. From germline, CDR1 is MDHEN and CDR2 SYDVKM. The CDR3 has 13 residues. In nucleotides, the CDR3 is TGTGCCAGCTCGGCTAGCGGGATCACCGAGCAGTACTTC. It is translated as CASSASGITEQYF. Full variable domain (outside the CDR3, taken from reference TRBV28 and TRBJ2-7): DVKVTQSSRYLVKRTGEKVFLECVQDMDHENMFWYRQDPGLGLRLIYFSYDVKMKEKGDIPEGYSVSREKKERFSLILESASTNQTSMYLCASSASGITEQYFGPGTRLTVT.

The rearrangement joins TRBV5-4 to TRBJ2-1; TRBD2 matches at 7 bases. CDR1 SGHNT and CDR2 YYREEE come from the germline V gene (reference sequence). J was trimmed by 5 bases and V by 2 bases; bases with no gene match: 7. The CDR3 length is 15 residues. In DNA form, the CDR3 reads TGTGCCAGCAGCTTATGGACGGGAGGCGACAATGAGCAGTTCTTC. Its translation is CASSLWTGGDNEQFF.

The J gene is TRBJ2-2, the V gene TRBV7-6; 8 bases agree with TRBD1. The CDR3 covers 17 residues. V was clipped by 6 bases and J by 2 bases; unmatched bases: 11. Germline V gene lookup returns CDR1 SGHVS and CDR2 FNYEAQ. The CDR3 loop is CASSLGPGGFNTGELFF. The CDR3 region has the DNA TGTGCCAGCAGTCTAGGTCCAGGGGGCTTTAACACCGGGGAGCTGTTTTTT.

This clone appeared once. V gene TRBV7-9 combines with J gene TRBJ1-1, with 7 positions matching TRBD1. V dropped 4 bases and J dropped 3; count of bases not matched to a gene: 5. Germline values: CDR1 SEHNR, CDR2 FQNEAQ (reference sequence). This CDR3 has 14 residues. The CDR3 coding sequence is TGTGCCAGCAGCTCACGACAGGGAGACACTGAAGCTTTCTTT. Its protein is CASSSRQGDTEAFF.

CDR3 nucleotides: TGTGCCAGCAGCTCCCAGCGGACCGCTTACGAGCAGTACTTC. The encoded protein is CASSSQRTAYEQYF. This chain uses TRBV6-6 with TRBJ2-7; D possibly corresponds to TRBD2 (5 bases). Germline V lookup: CDR1 MNHNY, CDR2 SVGAGI (reference sequence). Deletions cut 6 bases from V and 4 bases from J, with 16 bases between. This CDR3 spans 14 amino acids.

V and J are TRBV29-1 and TRBJ2-7; D possibly corresponds to TRBD1 (8 bases). Trimming took 6 bases from V and 2 from J, leaving 17 bases between them. The germline gives CDR1 SQVTM, CDR2 ANQGSEA. The CDR3 has 14 residues. The CDR3 reads CSVRGQGGTYEQYF. For the CDR3, the DNA is TGCAGCGTGCGAGGACAGGGAGGGACCTACGAGCAGTACTTC.

The chain recombines TRBV14 with TRBJ1-1, with TRBD1 matching over 12 bases. Trimming took 4 bases from V and 6 from J; bases not matched to a gene: 9. CDR1 SGHDN and CDR2 FVKESK come from the germline V gene. This CDR3 comprises 16 residues. The CDR3 DNA is TGTGCCAGCAGCCTCCTGGGACAGGGGGCTTTTTCTGAAGCTTTCTTT. This encodes CASSLLGQGAFSEAFF.

The chain has TRBV7-9 and TRBJ1-5; 9 bases are a match to TRBD1. Germline loops: CDR1 SEHNR, CDR2 FQNEAQ (reference sequence). V lost 3 bases to trimming and J lost 5 bases; unmatched junction nucleotides: 5. This CDR3 contains 15 residues. For the CDR3, the DNA is TGTGCCAGCAGCTTGGGACAGGGTAATTATCAGCCCCAGCATTTT. Translating it yields CASSLGQGNYQPQHF.

The genes are TRBV7-8 and TRBJ2-2; D unclear. The V end was cut by 6 bases, the J end by 1 base, with 9 bases between. The CDR3 length is 14 residues. Germline CDR1 reads SGHVS; CDR2 reads FQNEAQ. The chain's CDR3 is CASSLLMNTGELFF. CDR3 in DNA: TGTGCCAGCAGTTTACTTATGAACACCGGGGAGCTGTTTTTT.

This chain connects TRBV7-3 to TRBJ2-3; 8 bases are a match to TRBD2. The germline V gene encodes CDR1 SGHTA and CDR2 FQGTGA. V lost 5 bases, J lost 2 bases, and 15 bases stayed unmatched. CDR3 length: 18 residues. The chain's CDR3 is CASSPGGDSYHYTDTQYF. Written as DNA, the CDR3 is TGTGCCAGCAGCCCCGGGGGGGACTCCTACCATTACACAGATACGCAGTATTTT. The complete variable domain, with remaining parts taken from reference TRBV7-3 and TRBJ2-3, reads GAGVSQTPSNKVTEKGKYVELRCDPISGHTALYWYRQSLGQGPEFLIYFQGTGAADDSGLPNDRFFAVRPEGSVSTLKIQRTERGDSAVYLCASSPGGDSYHYTDTQYFGPGTRLTVL.

The chain combines TRBV10-3 with TRBJ1-2; D possibly corresponds to TRBD1 (5 bases). The V end was cut by 6 bases, the J end by 1 base, with 6 bases between. The germline gives CDR1 ENHRY, CDR2 SYGVKD. This CDR3 region has 12 residues. Here the CDR3 reads CAIRGDNYGYTF. The CDR3 DNA reads as TGTGCCATCAGAGGGGATAACTATGGCTACACCTTC.

The chain is built from TRBV5-5 and TRBJ2-7; 8 bases line up with TRBD1. CDR1 SGHKS and CDR2 YYEKEE come from the germline V gene (reference sequence). Trimming took 0 bases from V and 4 from J; bases not matched to a gene: 6. This CDR3 contains 15 residues. The DNA for the CDR3 is TGTGCCAGCAGCTTGGGGGGACAGGTCAATTACGAGCAGTACTTC. This sequence encodes CASSLGGQVNYEQYF. The full variable domain, completed using reference TRBV5-5 and TRBJ2-7, is DAGVTQSPTHLIKTRGQQVTLRCSPISGHKSVSWYQQVLGQGPQFIFQYYEKEERGRGNFPDRFSARQFPNYSSELNVNALLLGDSALYLCASSLGGQVNYEQYFGPGTRLTVT.

This chain connects TRBV11-2 to TRBJ2-2, with 11 bases lining up with TRBD2. Unmatched junction bases numbered 7, after V lost 2 bases and J lost 8 bases. The CDR3 is 16 amino acids. Germline V lookup: CDR1 SGHAT, CDR2 FQNNGV. CDR3 bases: TGTGCCAGCAGCTTACAACTAGCGGGAGCCGTGGGGGAGCTGTTTTTT. Its protein is CASSLQLAGAVGELFF.

This clone has only a few counts. The CDR3 DNA reads as TGTGCCAGCAGTTACGGCCAGGGGGCCAGTGAAAAACTGTTTTTT. The encoded protein is CASSYGQGASEKLFF. The gene calls are TRBV6-5 and TRBJ1-4, with 8 bases identical to TRBD1. Trimming cost V 2 bases and J 7 bases; bases outside gene matches: 6. The CDR3 spans 15 residues. Germline CDR1 reads MNHEY; CDR2 reads SVGAGI.

V usage is TRBV7-9 and J usage is TRBJ2-6, with TRBD2 matching over 10 bases. In germline, CDR1 is SEHNR, CDR2 FQNEAQ (reference sequence). The trim removed 4 bases at V and 4 bases at J, leaving 10 bases unmatched. This CDR3 comprises 18 residues. The CDR3 protein is CASSSIPGLAWGANVLTF. Here the CDR3 DNA reads TGTGCCAGCAGCTCCATACCGGGACTAGCGTGGGGGGCCAACGTCCTGACTTTC.

The rearrangement joins TRBV20-1 to TRBJ2-7; 7 positions match TRBD1. The V gene's germline CDR1 is DFQATT and CDR2 SNEGSKA (reference sequence). With V trimmed by 7 bases and J by 3 bases, 3 bases remained unmatched. The CDR3 is 11 residues long. The CDR3 sequence: CSGQGDYEQYF. In nucleotides, the CDR3 is TGCAGTGGACAGGGTGACTACGAGCAGTACTTC.

This rearrangement joins TRBV28 to TRBJ2-7; 9 positions agree with TRBD1. V shed 2 bases, J shed 3 bases, and the junction held 5 bases outside the gene matches. There are 15 residues in the CDR3. In germline, CDR1 is MDHEN, CDR2 SYDVKM. The CDR3 is CASSLTGTGFYEQYF. The DNA of the CDR3 is TGTGCCAGCAGTTTAACCGGGACAGGGTTCTACGAGCAGTACTTC.

This clone was observed a single time. The genes are TRBV6-6 and TRBJ2-7, with TRBD2 as a possible D gene (5 bases). The CDR3 loop spans 14 amino acids. Germline CDR1 reads MNHNY; CDR2 reads SVGAGI (reference sequence). The germline V and J ends were trimmed by 1 base and 4 bases, with 11 bases remaining between them. This chain's CDR3 is CASSYLTPGYEQYF. The CDR3 DNA is TGTGCCAGCAGTTACTTGACTCCGGGGTACGAGCAGTACTTC.

This clone has ten or more counts. The V and J genes are TRBV28 and TRBJ1-1; D not resolved. V gave up 5 bases and J gave up 1 base, with 8 bases separating them. Germline CDR1 is MDHEN and CDR2 is SYDVKM. The CDR3 is made up of 13 amino acids. The DNA for the CDR3 is TGTGCCAGCAGTCCTCCGGGGAACACTGAAGCTTTCTTT. Translation: CASSPPGNTEAFF.

Of note for this clone: Within the sample, other DNA sequences also encode this same CDR3. The chain combines TRBV29-1 with TRBJ2-7; perhaps TRBD2 as D (5 bases). Germline CDR1 reads SQVTM; CDR2 reads ANQGSEA. The CDR3 runs to 12 residues. V was pared by 4 bases and J by 4 bases, with 11 bases between. CDR3 in amino acids: CSVGTGTYEQYF. DNA for the CDR3: TGCAGCGTTGGGACTGGAACTTACGAGCAGTACTTC.

The chain links TRBV27 to TRBJ2-5; D remains ambiguous. V was clipped by 2 bases and J by 1 base, with 11 bases between them. The V gene's germline CDR1 is MNHEY and CDR2 SMNVEV (reference sequence). CDR3 length: 15 residues. The CDR3: CASSLSWQRQETQYF. The CDR3 DNA is TGTGCCAGCAGTTTAAGTTGGCAGCGCCAAGAGACCCAGTACTTC.